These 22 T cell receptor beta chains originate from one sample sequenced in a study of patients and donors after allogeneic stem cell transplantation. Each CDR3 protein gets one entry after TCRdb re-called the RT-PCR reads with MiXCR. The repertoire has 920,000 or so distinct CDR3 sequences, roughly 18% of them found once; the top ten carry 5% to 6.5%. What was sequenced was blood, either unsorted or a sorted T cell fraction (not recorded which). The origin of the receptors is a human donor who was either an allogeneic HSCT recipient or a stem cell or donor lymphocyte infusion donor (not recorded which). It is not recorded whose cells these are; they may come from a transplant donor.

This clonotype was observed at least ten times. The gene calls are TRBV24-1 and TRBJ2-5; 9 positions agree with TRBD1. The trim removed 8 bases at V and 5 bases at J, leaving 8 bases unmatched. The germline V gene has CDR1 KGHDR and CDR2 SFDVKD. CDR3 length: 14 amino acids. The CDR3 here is CATKGTGSRETQYF. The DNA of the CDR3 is TGTGCCACCAAAGGGACAGGGTCTAGGGAGACCCAGTACTTC.

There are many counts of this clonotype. The CDR3 nucleotides are TGTGCCAGCAGTTTAAGGGTAACTGAAGCTTTCTTT. The encoded protein is CASSLRVTEAFF. V gene TRBV12-3 or TRBV12-4 combines with J gene TRBJ1-1; D unresolved. The CDR3 spans 12 residues. V lost 2 bases and J lost 5, with 6 bases in between.

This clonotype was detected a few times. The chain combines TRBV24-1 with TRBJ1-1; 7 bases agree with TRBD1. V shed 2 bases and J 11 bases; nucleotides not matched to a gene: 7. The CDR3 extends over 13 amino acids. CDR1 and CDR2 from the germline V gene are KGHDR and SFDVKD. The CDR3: CATSDSPTGQAFF. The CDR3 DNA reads TGTGCCACCAGTGATTCCCCGACAGGGCAGGCTTTCTTT.

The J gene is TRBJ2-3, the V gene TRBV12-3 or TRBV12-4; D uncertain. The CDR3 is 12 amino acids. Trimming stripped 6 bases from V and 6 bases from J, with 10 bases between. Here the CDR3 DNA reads TGTGCCAGCAGCCGAGCATTCGATACGCAGTATTTT. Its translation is CASSRAFDTQYF.

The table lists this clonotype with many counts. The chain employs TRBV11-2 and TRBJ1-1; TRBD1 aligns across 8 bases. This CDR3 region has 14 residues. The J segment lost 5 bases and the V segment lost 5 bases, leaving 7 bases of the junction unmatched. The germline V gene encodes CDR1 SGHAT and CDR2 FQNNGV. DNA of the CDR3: TGTGCCAGCAGCCCTCGACAGGGGAGAACTGAAGCTTTCTTT. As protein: CASSPRQGRTEAFF.

The CDR3 DNA reads as TGTGCCAGCAGCCCTAGCGGTCCGAAAGAGACCCAGTACTTC. Amino acid sequence: CASSPSGPKETQYF. The chain links TRBV9 to TRBJ2-5, with 7 bases that match TRBD2. The CDR3 has 14 residues. Per germline, CDR1 SGDLS and CDR2 YYNGEE. V was clipped by 4 bases and J by 3 bases; unmatched bases: 6.

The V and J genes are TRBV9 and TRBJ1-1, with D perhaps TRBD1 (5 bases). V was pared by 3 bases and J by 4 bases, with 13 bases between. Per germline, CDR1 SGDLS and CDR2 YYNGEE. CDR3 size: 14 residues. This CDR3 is CASSESVGGTEAFF. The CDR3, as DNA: TGTGCCAGCAGCGAGAGCGTTGGGGGCACTGAAGCTTTCTTT.

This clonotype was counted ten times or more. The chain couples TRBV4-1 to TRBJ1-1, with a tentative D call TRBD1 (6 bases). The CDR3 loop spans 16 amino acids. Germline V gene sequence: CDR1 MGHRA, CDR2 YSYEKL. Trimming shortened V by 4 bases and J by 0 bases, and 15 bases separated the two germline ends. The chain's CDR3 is CASSLSGQSMNTEAFF. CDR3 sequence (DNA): TGCGCCAGCAGCCTAAGCGGACAGTCCATGAACACTGAAGCTTTCTTT.

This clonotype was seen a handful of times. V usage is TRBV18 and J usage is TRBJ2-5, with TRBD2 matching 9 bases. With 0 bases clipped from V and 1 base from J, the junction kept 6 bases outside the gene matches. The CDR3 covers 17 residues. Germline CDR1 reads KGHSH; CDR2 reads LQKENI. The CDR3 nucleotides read TGTGCCAGCTCACCACCGCGTCTAGCGGGATCCCAAGAGACCCAGTACTTC. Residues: CASSPPRLAGSQETQYF. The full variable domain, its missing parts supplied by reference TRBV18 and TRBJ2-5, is NAGVMQNPRHLVRRRGQEARLRCSPMKGHSHVYWYRQLPEEGLKFMVYLQKENIIDESGMPKERFSAEFPKEGPSILRIQQVVRGDSAAYFCASSPPRLAGSQETQYFGPGTRLLVL.

CDR3 loop: CASSSGQGEAEQYF. The CDR3 bases are TGTGCCAGCAGTTCGGGACAGGGTGAGGCCGAGCAGTACTTC. The genes are TRBV12-3 or TRBV12-4 and TRBJ2-7, with 9 nucleotides matching TRBD1. J was trimmed by 6 bases and V by 4 bases; bases with no gene match: 7. The CDR3 spans 14 residues.

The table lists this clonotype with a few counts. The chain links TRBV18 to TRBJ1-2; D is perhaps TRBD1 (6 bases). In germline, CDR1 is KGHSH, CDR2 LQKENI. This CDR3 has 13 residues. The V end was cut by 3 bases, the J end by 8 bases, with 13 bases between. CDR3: CASSPTGQNGYTF. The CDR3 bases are TGTGCCAGCTCACCGACTGGACAGAACGGCTACACCTTC.

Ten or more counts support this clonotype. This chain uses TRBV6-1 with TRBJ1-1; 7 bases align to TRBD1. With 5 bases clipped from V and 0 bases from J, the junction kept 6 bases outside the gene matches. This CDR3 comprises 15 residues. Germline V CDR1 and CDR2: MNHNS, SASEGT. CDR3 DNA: TGTGCCAGCAGTCCTCAGGGGACAGTGAACACTGAAGCTTTCTTT. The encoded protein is CASSPQGTVNTEAFF.

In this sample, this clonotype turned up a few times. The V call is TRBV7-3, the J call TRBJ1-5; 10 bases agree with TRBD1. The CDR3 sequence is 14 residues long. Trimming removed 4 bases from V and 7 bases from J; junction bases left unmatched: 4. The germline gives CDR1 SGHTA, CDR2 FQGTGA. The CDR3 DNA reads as TGTGCCAGCAGCTCGGGACAGGGGACGCAGCCCCAGCATTTT. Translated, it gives CASSSGQGTQPQHF.

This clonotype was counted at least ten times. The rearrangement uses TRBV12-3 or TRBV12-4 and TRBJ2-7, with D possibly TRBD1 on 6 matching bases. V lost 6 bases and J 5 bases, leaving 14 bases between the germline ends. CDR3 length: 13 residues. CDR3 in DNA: TGTGCCAGCAGGTCAGGGGAGAACGACGAGCAGTACTTC. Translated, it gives CASRSGENDEQYF.

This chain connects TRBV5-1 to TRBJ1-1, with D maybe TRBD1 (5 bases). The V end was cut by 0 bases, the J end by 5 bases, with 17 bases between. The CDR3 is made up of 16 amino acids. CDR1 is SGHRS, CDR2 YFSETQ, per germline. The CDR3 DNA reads TGCGCCAGCAGCTTGGAATCGGGGGGTATACGGACTGAAGCTTTCTTT. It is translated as CASSLESGGIRTEAFF.

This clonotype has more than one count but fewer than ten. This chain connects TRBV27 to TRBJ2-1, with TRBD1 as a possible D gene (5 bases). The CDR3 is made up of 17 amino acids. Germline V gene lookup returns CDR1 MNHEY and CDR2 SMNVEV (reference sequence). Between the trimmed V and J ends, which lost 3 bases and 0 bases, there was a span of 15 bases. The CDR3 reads CASSFYIDRSSYNEQFF. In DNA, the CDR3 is TGTGCCAGCAGTTTTTACATTGACAGAAGCTCCTACAATGAGCAGTTCTTC.

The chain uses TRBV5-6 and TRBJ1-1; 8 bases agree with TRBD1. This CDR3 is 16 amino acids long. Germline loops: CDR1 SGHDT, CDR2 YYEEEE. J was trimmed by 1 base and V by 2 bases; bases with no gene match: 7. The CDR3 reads CASSFIRGPWNTEAFF. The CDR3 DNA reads TGTGCCAGCAGCTTCATCAGGGGGCCTTGGAACACTGAAGCTTTCTTT.

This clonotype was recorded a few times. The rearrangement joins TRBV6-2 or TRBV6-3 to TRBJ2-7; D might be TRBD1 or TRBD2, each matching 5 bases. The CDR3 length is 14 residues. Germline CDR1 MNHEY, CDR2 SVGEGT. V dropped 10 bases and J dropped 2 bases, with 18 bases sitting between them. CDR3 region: CATWSGQVTYEQYF. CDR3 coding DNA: TGTGCCACCTGGTCGGGGCAGGTGACCTACGAGCAGTACTTC.

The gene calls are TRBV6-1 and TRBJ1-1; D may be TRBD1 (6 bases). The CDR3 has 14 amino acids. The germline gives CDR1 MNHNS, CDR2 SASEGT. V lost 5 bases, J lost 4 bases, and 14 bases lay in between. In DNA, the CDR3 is TGTGCCAGCAGTCGACAGCGACAGGCCACTGAAGCTTTCTTT. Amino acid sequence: CASSRQRQATEAFF.

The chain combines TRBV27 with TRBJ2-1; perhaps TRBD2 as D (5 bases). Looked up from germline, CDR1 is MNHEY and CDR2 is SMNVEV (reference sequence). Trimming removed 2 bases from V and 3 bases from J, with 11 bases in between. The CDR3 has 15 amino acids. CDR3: CASSLLAGHYNEQFF. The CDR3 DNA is TGTGCCAGCAGTTTACTCGCGGGTCACTACAATGAGCAGTTCTTC.

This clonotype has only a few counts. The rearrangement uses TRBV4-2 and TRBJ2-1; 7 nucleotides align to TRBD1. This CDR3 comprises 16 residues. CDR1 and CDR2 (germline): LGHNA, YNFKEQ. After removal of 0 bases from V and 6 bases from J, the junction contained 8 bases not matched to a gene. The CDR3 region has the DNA TGTGCCAGCAGCCAAGATGGGATCGCAGGGGGCAATGAGCAGTTCTTC. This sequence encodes CASSQDGIAGGNEQFF.

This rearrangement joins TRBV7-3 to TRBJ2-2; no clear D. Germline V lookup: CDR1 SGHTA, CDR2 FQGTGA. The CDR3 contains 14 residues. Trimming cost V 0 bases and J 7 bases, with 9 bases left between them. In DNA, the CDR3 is TGTGCCAGCAGCTTAACCCCGGTCGTCGGGGAGCTGTTTTTT. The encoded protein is CASSLTPVVGELFF.